These 13 T cell receptor beta chains were sequenced from one sample in a study of blood T cell repertoires in COVID-19. TCRdb keeps only in-frame clones here, not all; method: immunoSEQ multiplex PCR. Here the sample spans roughly 150,000 clones, approximately 90% being singletons. The specimen sequenced was peripheral blood. These receptor sequences come from a woman between 70 and 85 years old with acute or convalescent COVID-19.

The rearrangement uses TRBV4-1 and TRBJ1-4; 7 positions match TRBD1. The V and J ends lost 0 bases and 5 bases, in that order; junction bases with no gene match: 6. The CDR3 is made up of 16 amino acids. CDR1 is MGHRA and CDR2 is YSYEKL in the germline V gene. The CDR3 here is CASSQDRTGGNEKLFF. The CDR3 DNA sequence: TGCGCCAGCAGCCAAGATAGGACAGGAGGCAATGAAAAACTGTTTTTT.

This chain connects TRBV4-3 to TRBJ1-6, with D possibly TRBD1 on 5 matching bases. The CDR3 has 15 residues. Per the germline V gene, CDR1 is LGHNA and CDR2 is YSLEER. V gave up 0 bases and J gave up 7 bases, with 10 bases separating them. In DNA form, the CDR3 reads TGCGCCAGCAGCCAAGATTCGGGGGGAAATTCACCCCTCCACTTT. Translated, it gives CASSQDSGGNSPLHF.

The CDR3 sequence is CASSQGPLWGVSSYNSPLHF. DNA for the CDR3: TGTGCCAGCAGCCAAGGGCCCCTTTGGGGGGTTAGCTCCTATAATTCACCCCTCCACTTT. This rearrangement joins TRBV14 to TRBJ1-6; D may be TRBD1 (5 bases). Trimming pared 1 base from V and 0 bases from J, leaving 19 bases between. Per the germline V gene, CDR1 is SGHDN and CDR2 is FVKESK. This CDR3 contains 20 residues.

V and J are TRBV4-1 and TRBJ1-2; 10 bases fit TRBD1. In germline, CDR1 is MGHRA, CDR2 YSYEKL. The junction had 9 bases not matched to a gene; V was cut back by 4 bases and J by 4 bases. The CDR3 is made up of 16 amino acids. The chain's CDR3 is CASSPGTGEILYGYTF. As DNA, the CDR3 is TGCGCCAGCAGCCCCGGGACAGGGGAGATCCTCTATGGCTACACCTTC.

This clone was detected once. Relative to the germline gene, one junction end is altered; a read error may explain this. The CDR3 DNA is TGTGCCAGCAGCGAAACGACAGGGAACATTGAAGCTTTCTTT. It yields the protein CASSETTGNIEAFF. V is TRBV7-9 and J is TRBJ1-1, with 7 bases identical to TRBD1. The CDR3 length is 14 residues. Looked up from germline, CDR1 is SEHNR and CDR2 is FQNEAQ (reference sequence). The complete variable domain, with remaining parts taken from reference TRBV7-9 and TRBJ1-1, reads DTGVSQNPRHKITKRGQNVTFRCDPISEHNRLYWYRQTLGQGPEFLTYFQNEAQLEKSRLLSDRFSAERPKGSFSTLEIQRTEQGDSAMYLCASSETTGNIEAFFGQGTRLTVV.

The chain links TRBV28 to TRBJ2-3; 11 positions agree with TRBD2. Unmatched junction bases numbered 8, after V lost 5 bases and J lost 4 bases. This CDR3 spans 16 amino acids. Germline V gene sequence: CDR1 MDHEN, CDR2 SYDVKM. The CDR3 DNA is TGTGCCAGCAGTATCCTTAGCGGGGGGGCCCCAGATACGCAGTATTTT. Residues: CASSILSGGAPDTQYF.

The rearrangement joins TRBV28 to TRBJ2-1, with a weak D call TRBD2 (7 bases). V lost 4 bases, J lost 8 bases, and 18 bases lay in between. Germline V gene lookup returns CDR1 MDHEN and CDR2 SYDVKM. The CDR3 has 15 residues. The CDR3 region is CASSSAGAKGDEQFF. The CDR3 region has the DNA TGTGCCAGCAGTTCGGCGGGGGCCAAGGGTGATGAGCAGTTCTTC. Full variable domain (remainder filled in from reference TRBV28 and TRBJ2-1): DVKVTQSSRYLVKRTGEKVFLECVQDMDHENMFWYRQDPGLGLRLIYFSYDVKMKEKGDIPEGYSVSREKKERFSLILESASTNQTSMYLCASSSAGAKGDEQFFGPGTRLTVL.

The rearrangement links TRBV7-9 to TRBJ2-5, with 10 bases that match TRBD2. The CDR3 has 18 residues. CDR1 is SEHNR and CDR2 is FQNEAQ in the germline V gene (reference sequence). J was trimmed by 3 bases and V by 3 bases; bases with no gene match: 13. The CDR3 region is CASSFLISGGHLEETQYF. The CDR3 bases are TGTGCCAGCAGCTTTCTAATTAGCGGGGGGCACCTAGAAGAGACCCAGTACTTC. The whole variable domain, filled in from reference TRBV7-9 and TRBJ2-5, reads DTGVSQNPRHKITKRGQNVTFRCDPISEHNRLYWYRQTLGQGPEFLTYFQNEAQLEKSRLLSDRFSAERPKGSFSTLEIQRTEQGDSAMYLCASSFLISGGHLEETQYFGPGTRLLVL.

The J gene is TRBJ1-4, the V gene TRBV12-3 or TRBV12-4; D unclear. The germline V and J ends were trimmed by 2 bases and 10 bases, with 11 bases remaining between them. The CDR3 is 13 residues long. The CDR3 DNA is TGTGCCAGCAGTTTAACGACCAACAGAAAACTGTTTTTT. Translation: CASSLTTNRKLFF.

This chain uses TRBV29-1 with TRBJ2-3, with D possibly TRBD2 on 6 matching bases. Trimming pared 5 bases from V and 3 bases from J, leaving 15 bases between. CDR1 and CDR2 (germline): SQVTM, ANQGSEA. The CDR3 runs 14 residues. DNA of the CDR3: TGCAGCGTTCGGAACTGGAGGGGAACAGATACGCAGTATTTT. It codes for CSVRNWRGTDTQYF.

J is TRBJ2-7 and V is TRBV5-6; D uncertain. The CDR3 is made up of 16 amino acids. V was trimmed by 0 bases and J by 4 bases, leaving 17 bases between them. Germline V gene data show CDR1 as SGHDT and CDR2 as YYEEEE. The CDR3 region has the DNA TGTGCCAGCAGCTTGGCGCTAAGCAACAGAAAATACGAGCAGTACGTC. This sequence encodes CASSLALSNRKYEQYV.

The rearrangement joins TRBV10-3 to TRBJ2-7; D possibly corresponds to TRBD2 (5 bases). V was trimmed by 0 bases and J by 7 bases, leaving 10 bases between them. Germline CDR1 ENHRY, CDR2 SYGVKD. The CDR3 has 13 residues. Written as DNA, the CDR3 is TGTGCCATCAGTGAGTCATGGTCGGGGGAGCAGTACTTC. Translated, it gives CAISESWSGEQYF.

The rearrangement joins TRBV28 to TRBJ1-2, with 7 bases identical to TRBD1. From germline, CDR1 is MDHEN and CDR2 SYDVKM. Losses at the gene ends were 5 bases for V and 3 bases for J; bases not matched to a gene: 9. This CDR3 spans 15 amino acids. Written as DNA, the CDR3 is TGTGCCAGCAGTCTCGGGACAGAAGCTTACTATGGCTACACCTTC. Amino acid sequence: CASSLGTEAYYGYTF.